Here is one T cell receptor beta chain with its context. Other DNA variants within this sample encode the same CDR3. This specimen comes from a study of shared clonotypes between healthy human individuals. Selected positively for CCR7 and CD45RO-negative, naive CD8 cells excluded terminally differentiated effector memory CD45RA+ cells. Every contributor of samples was a Caucasian grown-up residing in Nashville, Tennessee. From germline, CDR1 is MNHNY and CDR2 SVGAGI (reference sequence). The ends were cut back, 6 bases at V and 7 bases at J, with 9 bases in the middle. CDR3 length: 12 amino acids. The protocol was immunoSEQ multiplex PCR, while the TCRdb copy is restricted to in-frame clones and leaves out a portion. The data show about 2 million clones, just under 95% seen once.

The sequence was obtained from a man younger than 35 in good health. J is TRBJ2-2 and V is TRBV6-6; possibly TRBD1 for D (6 bases). The sequenced material came from naive CD8+ T cells sorted from blood. The CDR3 protein is CASSQGSGELFF. Here the CDR3 DNA reads TGTGCCAGCAGCCAGGGGAGCGGGGAGCTGTTTTTT.